The clone carrying this TCR beta chain came up many times. These data are taken from a study of regulatory T cells in long-lasting Graves disease. V lost 6 bases and J lost 2, with 14 bases in between. The CDR3 runs 14 residues. CDR1 and CDR2 from the germline V gene are MNHEY and SMNVEV (reference sequence). Combining iRepertoire HTBI primers with Arm-PCR of CDR3 regions, the authors built TCR beta libraries. TCRdb re-analysed the multiplex PCR reads in MiXCR, keeping a single row per CDR3 protein. This table has 200,000 to 250,000 distinct CDR3 sequences, roughly 19% appearing once. Documented time point: newly diagnosed GD, antithyroid drugs for less than 3 months. The authors made the TCR library using RNA they extracted from PBMCs. Patients met American Thyroid Association criteria for Graves' disease. These data also featured in a second study, about T cells in Graves' hyperthyroidism and ophthalmopathy. That study reports: Absent ophthalmopathy progression within 18 months defined stable Graves' hyperthyroidism. Diagnosis rested on symptoms, serum thyroxine and TRAb, thyroid ultrasound, and orbital computed tomography. A set of HTBI primers served as the primers for a first-round RT-PCR of the TCR CDR3.

The sample was peripheral blood mononuclear cells (PBMCs), taken at new diagnosis, from a patient treated with antithyroid drugs. The sequence came from a woman aged 25 to 39 with Graves disease. This chain joins TRBV27 and TRBJ2-7; either TRBD1 or TRBD2 may supply D (7 bases each). The CDR3 region is CASRYQGGTYEQYF. The CDR3 nucleotides are TGTGCCAGCAGGTACCAGGGGGGGACCTACGAGCAGTACTTC.